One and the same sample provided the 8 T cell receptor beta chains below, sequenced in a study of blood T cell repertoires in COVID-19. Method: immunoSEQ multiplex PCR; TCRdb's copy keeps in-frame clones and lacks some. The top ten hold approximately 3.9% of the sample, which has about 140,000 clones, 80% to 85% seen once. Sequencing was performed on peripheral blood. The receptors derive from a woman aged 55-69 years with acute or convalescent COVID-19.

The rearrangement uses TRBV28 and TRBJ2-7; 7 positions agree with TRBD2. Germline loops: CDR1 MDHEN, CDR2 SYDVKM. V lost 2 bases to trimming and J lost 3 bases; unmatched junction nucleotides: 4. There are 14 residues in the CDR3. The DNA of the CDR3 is TGTGCCAGCAGTTTACCTAGCGGCCACTACGAGCAGTACTTC. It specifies CASSLPSGHYEQYF.

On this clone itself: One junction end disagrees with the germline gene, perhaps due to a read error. The CDR3 sequence is CASSSVGGLAGDF. CDR3 nucleotides: TGCGCCAGCAGTTCTGTCGGGGGGCTAGCGGGAGACTTC. The chain is built from TRBV5-1 and TRBJ2-5; 10 bases agree with TRBD2. In germline, CDR1 is SGHRS, CDR2 YFSETQ. The CDR3 is 13 residues long.

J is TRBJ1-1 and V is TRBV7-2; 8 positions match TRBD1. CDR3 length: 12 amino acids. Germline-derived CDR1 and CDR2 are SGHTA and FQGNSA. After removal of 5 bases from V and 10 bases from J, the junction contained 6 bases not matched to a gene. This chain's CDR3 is CASSIGQGGAFF. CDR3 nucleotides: TGTGCCAGCAGCATAGGACAGGGTGGAGCTTTCTTT.

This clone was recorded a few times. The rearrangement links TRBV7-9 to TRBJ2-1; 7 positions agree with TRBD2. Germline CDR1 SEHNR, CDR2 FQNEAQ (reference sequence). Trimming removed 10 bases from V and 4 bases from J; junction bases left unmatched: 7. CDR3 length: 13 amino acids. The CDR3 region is CATGGKNYNEQFF. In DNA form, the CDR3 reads TGTGCCACCGGGGGGAAGAATTACAATGAGCAGTTCTTC.

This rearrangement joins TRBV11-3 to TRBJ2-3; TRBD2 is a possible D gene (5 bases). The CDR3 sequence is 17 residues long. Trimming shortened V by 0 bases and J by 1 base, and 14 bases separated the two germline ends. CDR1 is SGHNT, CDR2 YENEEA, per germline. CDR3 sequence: CASSLDNPGSRTDTQYF. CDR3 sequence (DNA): TGTGCCAGCAGCTTAGATAACCCGGGAAGCCGCACAGATACGCAGTATTTT.

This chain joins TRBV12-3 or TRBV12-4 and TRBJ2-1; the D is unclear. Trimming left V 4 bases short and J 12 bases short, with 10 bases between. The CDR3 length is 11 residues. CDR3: CASSSTEVQFF. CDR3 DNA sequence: TGTGCCAGCAGTTCGACTGAGGTGCAGTTCTTC.

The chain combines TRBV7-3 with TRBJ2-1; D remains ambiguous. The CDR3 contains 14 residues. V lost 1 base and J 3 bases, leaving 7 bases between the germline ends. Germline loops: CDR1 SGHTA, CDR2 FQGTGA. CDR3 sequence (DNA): TGTGCCAGCAGCTTAAGCCTAGACTACAATGAGCAGTTCTTC. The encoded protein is CASSLSLDYNEQFF.

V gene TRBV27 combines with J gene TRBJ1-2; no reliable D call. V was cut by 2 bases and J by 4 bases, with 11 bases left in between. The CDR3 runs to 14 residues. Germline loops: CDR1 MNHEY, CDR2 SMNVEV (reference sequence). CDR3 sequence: CASSLTPEGYGYTF. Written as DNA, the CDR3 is TGTGCCAGCAGTTTAACCCCCGAGGGCTATGGCTACACCTTC.